The 10 T cell receptor beta chains in this list originate from one sample, sequenced in a study of radiation and T cells in renal cell carcinoma. Time point: blood 4 weeks post-SBRT, at nephrectomy. The treatment is: 15 Gy SBRT to primary tumor, nephrectomy 4 weeks later. The protocol was immunoSEQ multiplex PCR, while the TCRdb copy is restricted to in-frame clones and leaves out a portion. Here the sample spans just under 150,000 clones, around 88% being singletons. Specimen: blood, collected from a patient whose treatment included radiotherapy and nephrectomy. Receptors originate from a woman aged 50 to 65 with renal cell carcinoma.

The chain recombines TRBV7-2 with TRBJ2-7; D could derive from TRBD1 or TRBD2 (6 bases each). Trimming removed 1 base from V and 6 bases from J, with 16 bases in between. The CDR3 is 15 residues long. Germline CDR1 SGHTA, CDR2 FQGNSA. CDR3 in amino acids: CASSLVAGEVGEQYF. The CDR3 region has the DNA TGTGCCAGCAGCTTAGTGGCAGGGGAGGTTGGCGAGCAGTACTTC.

The chain employs TRBV6-5 and TRBJ1-6; the D gene is possibly TRBD1 (5 bases). The CDR3 has 12 residues. Trimming removed 2 bases from V and 9 bases from J, with 5 bases in between. Germline V gives CDR1 MNHEY, CDR2 SVGAGI. CDR3 sequence reads: CASSYDSSPLHF. DNA for the CDR3: TGTGCCAGCAGTTACGACAGTTCACCCCTCCACTTT.

The V and J genes are TRBV6-6 and TRBJ2-1, with TRBD2 matching 9 bases. CDR1 is MNHNY, CDR2 SVGAGI, per germline (reference sequence). CDR3 length equals 14 residues. The ends lost 6 bases at V and 6 bases at J; junction bases unmatched: 6. CDR3 sequence: CASRPGRGGNEQFF. The CDR3 nucleotides read TGTGCCAGCAGGCCCGGGCGGGGGGGCAATGAGCAGTTCTTC.

The V and J genes are TRBV7-2 and TRBJ2-7; D may be TRBD2 (6 bases). Germline CDR1 SGHTA, CDR2 FQGNSA. This CDR3 is built from 14 residues. V was pared by 5 bases and J by 4 bases, with 15 bases between. The CDR3: CASSLMGLEYEQYF. The CDR3 DNA reads TGTGCCAGCAGCCTAATGGGACTGGAATACGAGCAGTACTTC.

The gene calls are TRBV7-8 and TRBJ2-1; unclear D gene. Trimming shortened V by 1 base and J by 7 bases, and 8 bases separated the two germline ends. The germline CDR1 and CDR2 sequences are SGHVS and FQNEAQ. CDR3 length: 13 residues. The DNA of the CDR3 is TGTGCCAGCAGCTTAGGGATTGTGAATGAGCAGTTCTTC. Protein product: CASSLGIVNEQFF.

This chain uses TRBV19 with TRBJ1-1, with 9 bases aligning to TRBD1. With V trimmed by 5 bases and J by 0 bases, 4 bases remained unmatched. CDR1 and CDR2 from the germline V gene are LNHDA and SQIVND (reference sequence). The CDR3 has 15 amino acids. CDR3 sequence: CASSLDRGMNTEAFF. The CDR3 bases are TGTGCCAGTAGTCTCGACAGGGGGATGAACACTGAAGCTTTCTTT.

The J gene is TRBJ2-3, the V gene TRBV10-1; D remains ambiguous. CDR1 WNHNN and CDR2 SYGVQD come from the germline V gene (reference sequence). Trimming stripped 3 bases from V and 6 bases from J, with 7 bases between. The CDR3 extends over 12 amino acids. CDR3 nucleotides: TGCGCCAGCAGTGATAGGCTCGATACGCAGTATTTT. Translated, it gives CASSDRLDTQYF.

The chain employs TRBV5-1 and TRBJ2-3, with D possibly being TRBD1 or TRBD2 (6 bases each). V gave up 4 bases and J gave up 4 bases, with 16 bases separating them. In germline, CDR1 is SGHRS, CDR2 YFSETQ. This CDR3 is built from 15 residues. The CDR3 bases are TGCGCCAGCAGCCTCCCGAGGGGGGCTTCAGATACGCAGTATTTT. Protein product: CASSLPRGASDTQYF. Combining the CDR3 with reference TRBV5-1 and TRBJ2-3 gives the whole variable domain KAGVTQTPRYLIKTRGQQVTLSCSPISGHRSVSWYQQTPGQGLQFLFEYFSETQRNKGNFPGRFSGRQFSNSRSEMNVSTLELGDSALYLCASSLPRGASDTQYFGPGTRLTVL.

V is TRBV5-1 and J is TRBJ1-4, with D unresolved. V lost 4 bases, J lost 8 bases, and 18 bases lay in between. Germline CDR1 SGHRS, CDR2 YFSETQ. This CDR3 is 15 amino acids long. CDR3 loop: CASSTEAPEWEKLFF. CDR3 nucleotide sequence: TGCGCCAGCAGCACGGAGGCGCCTGAATGGGAAAAACTGTTTTTT.

The chain is built from TRBV5-4 and TRBJ2-5; D not certain. CDR1 and CDR2 (germline): SGHNT, YYREEE (reference sequence). This CDR3 contains 15 residues. V lost 3 bases, J lost 1 base, and 13 bases lay in between. Here the CDR3 reads CASSSPFWGQETQYF. CDR3 coding DNA: TGTGCCAGCAGCTCTCCTTTCTGGGGCCAAGAGACCCAGTACTTC.